Shown below are 9 T cell receptor beta chains from a single sample sequenced in a study of T-cell memory formation after mild COVID-19. MiXCR, run by TCRdb on the 5' RACE reads, gives a single entry per CDR3 protein. Of 530,000 or so distinct CDR3 sequences in the sample, roughly a sixth are singletons; the top ten hold just over 8%. Sequencing used PBMCs or a T cell subset sorted from them (not recorded which). The source is an adult woman who had mild COVID-19 (a few samples of this study predate the infection). Cell type and time point are not known.

This chain joins TRBV30 and TRBJ1-3; 9 bases map to TRBD1. The length of the CDR3 is 13 residues. Germline V gives CDR1 GTSNPN, CDR2 SVGIG (reference sequence). Germline trimming cut 7 bases from V and 2 bases from J; bases unmatched to any gene: 3. The CDR3 region has the DNA TGTGCCTTGGACAGGGGCGCTGGAAACACCATATATTTT. It is translated as CALDRGAGNTIYF.

This clonotype was seen only a few times. V is TRBV29-1 and J is TRBJ1-5, with D uncertain. Germline loops: CDR1 SQVTM, CDR2 ANQGSEA. Deletions cut 6 bases from V and 3 bases from J, with 15 bases between. The CDR3 runs to 14 residues. DNA of the CDR3: TGCAGCGTCCTGGACGGTCATCACAATCAGCCCCAGCATTTT. Translation gives CSVLDGHHNQPQHF.

V and J are TRBV30 and TRBJ2-1; TRBD1 matches 9 bases. The trim removed 0 bases at V and 1 base at J, leaving 4 bases unmatched. CDR3 length: 16 residues. Germline CDR1 GTSNPN, CDR2 SVGIG (reference sequence). As DNA, the CDR3 is TGTGCCTGGAGTGTATGGACAGGGGAGTCCTACAATGAGCAGTTCTTC. Encoded protein: CAWSVWTGESYNEQFF.

In nucleotides, the CDR3 is TGTGCCGTATCCGTTTCGGCAAAAGCCCACAATGAGCAGTTCTTC. Residues: CAVSVSAKAHNEQFF. The rearrangement joins TRBV6-5 to TRBJ2-1; D uncertain. Germline-derived CDR1 and CDR2 are MNHEY and SVGAGI. This CDR3 has 15 residues. Trimming pared 11 bases from V and 5 bases from J, leaving 22 bases between.

This clonotype has just a few counts. The chain carries TRBV12-3 or TRBV12-4 and TRBJ1-1; unclear D gene. The V end lost 8 bases, the J end lost 3 bases, and 7 bases lay between the germline ends. The CDR3 runs to 11 residues. The CDR3 region has the DNA TGTGCCAGCCGTGTAGACACTGAAGCTTTCTTT. Amino acids: CASRVDTEAFF.

This sequence joins TRBV4-2 and TRBJ1-1; no clear D. Per the germline V gene, CDR1 is LGHNA and CDR2 is YNFKEQ. Between the trimmed V and J ends, which lost 0 bases and 10 bases, there was a span of 18 bases. This CDR3 has 15 amino acids. The CDR3 reads CASSQDLITPLGAFF. CDR3 DNA: TGTGCCAGCAGCCAAGATCTTATTACCCCTTTGGGAGCTTTCTTT.

The CDR3 bases are TGTGCCAGCAGCGCCCGGACGGTTCCAGGGACCCAGTACTTC. Protein sequence: CASSARTVPGTQYF. The V and J genes are TRBV7-6 and TRBJ2-5; D is undetermined. The CDR3 covers 14 residues. Trimming stripped 5 bases from V and 7 bases from J, with 17 bases between. Per the germline V gene, CDR1 is SGHVS and CDR2 is FNYEAQ.

This clonotype was recorded a few times. This chain joins TRBV20-1 and TRBJ2-2, with unresolved D. The CDR3 runs 13 residues. Germline V gene data show CDR1 as DFQATT and CDR2 as SNEGSKA (reference sequence). Trimming removed 5 bases from V and 0 bases from J, with 7 bases in between. This CDR3 is CSAVGPNTGELFF. The CDR3 DNA follows: TGCAGTGCTGTTGGACCGAACACCGGGGAGCTGTTTTTT.

This clonotype was picked up a small number of times. The V gene is TRBV7-3, the J gene TRBJ2-1, with D tentatively TRBD2 (5 bases). Germline-derived CDR1 and CDR2 are SGHTA and FQGTGA. Trimming shortened V by 1 base and J by 4 bases, and 11 bases separated the two germline ends. The CDR3 runs 15 residues. CDR3 DNA sequence: TGTGCCAGCAGCTTAATTGGACTCCAATACAATGAGCAGTTCTTC. As protein: CASSLIGLQYNEQFF.